This T cell receptor beta chain was sequenced for a study of human T cells and chemical hapten exposure. TCRdb passed the RACE reads through MiXCR, listing each CDR3 protein once. The sample consists of 95,000 or so distinct CDR3 sequences, roughly a tenth of them appearing once. The CDR3 spans 15 residues. Trimming cost V 6 bases and J 4 bases, with 19 bases left between them. Per germline, CDR1 KGHSH and CDR2 LQKENI. Time point defined: patch test 1, 2 weeks after DPC sensitization. Indicated treatment: therapeutic diphenylcyclopropenone sensitization with weekly scalp DPC. The chain couples TRBV18 to TRBJ2-7; perhaps TRBD2 as D (6 bases). Sequenced material: whole blood, taken in connection with sensitization to the hapten diphenylcyclopropenone (DPC). The receptor's source is a man in his forties with alopecia areata. Some clones in this sample may be carry-over from other donors' samples. CDR3 protein: CASSPAGQGIYEQYF. The CDR3 bases are TGTGCCAGCTCCCCCGCGGGGCAGGGAATTTACGAGCAGTACTTC.